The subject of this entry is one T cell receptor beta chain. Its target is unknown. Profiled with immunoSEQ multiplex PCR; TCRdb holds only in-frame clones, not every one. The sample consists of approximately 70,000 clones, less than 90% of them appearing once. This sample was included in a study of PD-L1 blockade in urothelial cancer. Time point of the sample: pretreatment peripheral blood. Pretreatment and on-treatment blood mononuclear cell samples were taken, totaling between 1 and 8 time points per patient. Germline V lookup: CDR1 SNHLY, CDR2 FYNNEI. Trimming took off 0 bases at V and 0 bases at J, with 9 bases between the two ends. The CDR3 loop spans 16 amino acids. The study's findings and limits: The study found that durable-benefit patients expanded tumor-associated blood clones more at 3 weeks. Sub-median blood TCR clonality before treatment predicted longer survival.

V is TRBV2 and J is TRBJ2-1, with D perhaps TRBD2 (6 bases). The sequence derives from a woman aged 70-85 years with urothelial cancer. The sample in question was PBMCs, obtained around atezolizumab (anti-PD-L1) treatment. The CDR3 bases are TGTGCCAGCAGTGAAGCCGGCGGGGACTCCTACAATGAGCAGTTCTTC. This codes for CASSEAGGDSYNEQFF.